Following are 25 T cell receptor beta chains from one sample sequenced in a study of shared clonotypes between healthy human individuals. Repertoires were generated with immunoSEQ multiplex PCR, while TCRdb's copy carries only in-frame clones and drops some. Found here are 600,000 to 750,000 clones, 90% of them singletons; the top ten hold less than 40%. Sequenced: memory CD8+ T cells from PBMCs. Subset specified: CD45RO+ cells pooled with CCR7-negative TemRA cells. The receptors come from a man aged 18 to 29 in good health. Some clones in this sample may be carry-over from other donors' samples.

The rearrangement links TRBV7-9 to TRBJ1-1; tentative D call: TRBD1 (5 bases). The CDR3 length is 16 residues. Germline V gene data show CDR1 as SEHNR and CDR2 as FQNEAQ (reference sequence). V lost 4 bases and J lost 1, with 16 bases in between. In DNA, the CDR3 is TGTGCCAGCAGCTCGGGTCTGGGGGGAGAGAACACTGAAGCTTTCTTT. Protein: CASSSGLGGENTEAFF.

The chain recombines TRBV27 with TRBJ2-7; the match to TRBD1 covers 7 bases. This CDR3 is 15 amino acids long. CDR1 and CDR2 from the germline V gene are MNHEY and SMNVEV (reference sequence). V was clipped by 5 bases and J by 0 bases; unmatched bases: 7. CDR3 region: CASSPPDRASYEQYF. As DNA, the CDR3 is TGTGCCAGCAGTCCACCAGACAGGGCCTCCTACGAGCAGTACTTC.

The rearrangement links TRBV6-5 to TRBJ2-4, with D uncertain. The length of the CDR3 is 13 residues. The germline V and J ends were trimmed by 6 bases and 9 bases, with 15 bases remaining between them. Germline CDR1 reads MNHEY; CDR2 reads SVGAGI. The CDR3 protein is CASSLDSTTIQYF. Written as DNA, the CDR3 is TGTGCCAGCAGCCTTGACTCAACCACCATTCAGTACTTC.

V gene TRBV23-1 combines with J gene TRBJ1-4; 9 bases line up with TRBD1. TRBV23-1 is classed as an ORF, of uncertain function. V lost 4 bases, J lost 0 bases, and 12 bases stayed unmatched. The CDR3 extends over 19 amino acids. CDR3: CASSRPQGQGYATNEKLFF. As DNA, the CDR3 is TGCGCCAGCAGTCGCCCCCAGGGACAGGGCTATGCAACTAATGAAAAACTGTTTTTT.

V gene TRBV5-6 combines with J gene TRBJ2-2; 12 bases align to TRBD2. V lost 4 bases to trimming and J lost 6 bases; unmatched junction nucleotides: 10. The CDR3 contains 17 residues. In germline, CDR1 is SGHDT, CDR2 YYEEEE. CDR3 amino acids: CASSTGLAGHWAGELFF. Here the CDR3 DNA reads TGTGCCAGCAGCACGGGACTAGCGGGTCACTGGGCCGGGGAGCTGTTTTTT.

This sequence joins TRBV29-1 and TRBJ2-7; D gene uncertain. The CDR3 is made up of 12 amino acids. Trimming pared 4 bases from V and 0 bases from J, leaving 7 bases between. Germline-derived CDR1 and CDR2 are SQVTM and ANQGSEA. The CDR3 is CSVGGSSYEQYF. The CDR3 nucleotides are TGCAGCGTTGGCGGCAGCTCCTACGAGCAGTACTTC.

The rearrangement joins TRBV19 to TRBJ1-5; TRBD1 might be the D (6 bases). The CDR3 has 15 residues. Deletions cut 4 bases from V and 5 bases from J, with 15 bases between. Germline CDR1 reads LNHDA; CDR2 reads SQIVND (reference sequence). The CDR3 coding sequence is TGTGCCAGTAGTACCTTCAGGGGACCCCATCAGCCCCAGCATTTT. Translation gives CASSTFRGPHQPQHF.

The V call is TRBV6-5, the J call TRBJ2-7; 8 bases agree with TRBD1. The CDR3 length is 13 residues. The germline V gene encodes CDR1 MNHEY and CDR2 SVGAGI. The junction had 6 bases not matched to a gene; V was cut back by 6 bases and J by 5 bases. DNA of the CDR3: TGTGCCAGCAGCCACGGACAGGGCCACGAGCAGTACTTC. It is translated as CASSHGQGHEQYF.

On this clone: Other DNA sequences in this specimen translate into the identical CDR3. CDR3 amino acids: CASSWGQAYEQYF. In DNA form, the CDR3 reads TGTGCCAGCAGTTGGGGACAAGCCTACGAGCAGTACTTC. This chain connects TRBV27 to TRBJ2-7; maybe TRBD1 (6 bases). The CDR3 totals 13 residues. Trimming stripped 4 bases from V and 2 bases from J, with 9 bases between. The germline gives CDR1 MNHEY, CDR2 SMNVEV (reference sequence).

The chain carries TRBV5-4 and TRBJ2-7; D gene uncertain. Germline values: CDR1 SGHNT, CDR2 YYREEE (reference sequence). The CDR3 loop spans 14 amino acids. V was clipped by 3 bases and J by 2 bases, with 12 bases between them. DNA for the CDR3: TGTGCCAGCAGCTACTCGTCGCGGACCTACGAGCAGTACTTC. Its protein product is CASSYSSRTYEQYF.

The V call is TRBV19, the J call TRBJ2-6; D uncertain. The CDR3 covers 15 residues. Germline lookup yields CDR1 LNHDA and CDR2 SQIVND (reference sequence). Between the trimmed V and J ends, which lost 3 bases and 0 bases, there was a span of 6 bases. The CDR3 protein is CASSMELSGANVLTF. CDR3 nucleotides: TGTGCCAGTAGTATGGAACTCTCTGGGGCCAACGTCCTGACTTTC.

The chain combines TRBV10-3 with TRBJ2-7, with 10 bases matching TRBD1. Losses at the gene ends were 6 bases for V and 2 bases for J; bases not matched to a gene: 7. CDR1 and CDR2 from the germline V gene are ENHRY and SYGVKD. This CDR3 region has 15 residues. The CDR3 region has the DNA TGTGCCATCAGCGCAACCGGACAGGGGGCCTACGAGCAGTACTTC. Translation: CAISATGQGAYEQYF.

V is TRBV12-5 and J is TRBJ2-1, with D possibly matching TRBD1 (6 bases). The CDR3 length is 16 residues. Germline lookup yields CDR1 LGHNT and CDR2 FRNRAP. V lost 1 base and J lost 5, with 15 bases in between. This chain's CDR3 is CASGLGRRGIDNEQFF. Here the CDR3 DNA reads TGTGCTAGTGGTTTGGGTAGAAGGGGGATTGACAATGAGCAGTTCTTC.

The chain carries TRBV15 and TRBJ1-1; TRBD1 agrees at 7 bases. Germline V CDR1 and CDR2: LNHNV, YYDKDF (reference sequence). This CDR3 is built from 14 residues. V gave up 7 bases and J gave up 3 bases; unmatched junction bases: 8. The DNA for the CDR3 is TGTGCCACCAACATATACAGGGGTCACACTGAAGCTTTCTTT. Translated, it gives CATNIYRGHTEAFF.

This sequence joins TRBV5-6 and TRBJ1-3, with TRBD1 matching 7 bases. The CDR3 is 12 residues long. Per germline, CDR1 SGHDT and CDR2 YYEEEE. With 7 bases clipped from V and 8 bases from J, the junction kept 6 bases outside the gene matches. The CDR3 sequence is CASGSGGDTIYF. CDR3 DNA sequence: TGTGCCAGCGGCTCAGGGGGGGACACCATATATTTT.

This sequence joins TRBV2 and TRBJ2-2, with D possibly being TRBD1 (5 bases). The V gene lost 3 bases and the J gene lost 0 bases, with 8 bases spanning the gap. CDR3 size: 15 residues. Germline-derived CDR1 and CDR2 are SNHLY and FYNNEI. CDR3 DNA: TGTGCCAGCAGTGAGGACAACGCGAACACCGGGGAGCTGTTTTTT. As protein: CASSEDNANTGELFF. Looking up the rest from reference TRBV2 and TRBJ2-2 gives the full variable domain: EPEVTQTPSHQVTQMGQEVILRCVPISNHLYFYWYRQILGQKVEFLVSFYNNEISEKSEIFDDQFSVERPDGSNFTLKIRSTKLEDSAMYFCASSEDNANTGELFFGEGSRLTVL.

The chain has TRBV6-1 and TRBJ1-4; tentative D call: TRBD1 (6 bases). V was cut by 4 bases and J by 0 bases, with 12 bases left in between. Germline V CDR1 and CDR2: MNHNS, SASEGT. CDR3 length: 16 residues. The CDR3 is CASSAGGGATNEKLFF. DNA of the CDR3: TGTGCCAGCAGTGCGGGTGGGGGCGCAACTAATGAAAAACTGTTTTTT.

The chain combines TRBV6-1 with TRBJ1-2; 7 bases map to TRBD1. Germline V lookup: CDR1 MNHNS, CDR2 SASEGT. The V gene end was trimmed by 2 bases and the J gene end by 4 bases; junction bases not matched to a gene: 10. This CDR3 spans 16 amino acids. The chain's CDR3 is CASSEYLRGPSYGYTF. The CDR3 region has the DNA TGTGCCAGCAGTGAATACCTTAGGGGGCCCAGCTATGGCTACACCTTC.

The V gene is TRBV7-2, the J gene TRBJ2-3; D may be TRBD2 (5 bases). The ends were cut back, 5 bases at V and 4 bases at J, with 16 bases in the middle. From germline, CDR1 is SGHTA and CDR2 FQGNSA. The CDR3 has 15 residues. CDR3 protein: CASSPRTSLSDTQYF. The DNA for the CDR3 is TGTGCCAGCAGCCCCCGTACTAGTTTATCAGATACGCAGTATTTT.

The rearrangement uses TRBV30 and TRBJ1-2; 8 bases line up with TRBD1. The germline CDR1 and CDR2 sequences are GTSNPN and SVGIG (reference sequence). V shed 1 base, J shed 8 bases, and the junction held 6 bases outside the gene matches. The CDR3 is 13 residues long. CDR3 region: CAWSGETGAGYTF. DNA of the CDR3: TGTGCCTGGAGTGGAGAGACAGGGGCCGGCTACACCTTC. Complete variable domain (other parts from reference TRBV30 and TRBJ1-2): SQTIHQWPATLVQPVGSPLSLECTVEGTSNPNLYWYRQAAGRGLQLLFYSVGIGQISSEVPQNLSASRPQDRQFILSSKKLLLSDSGFYLCAWSGETGAGYTFGSGTRLTVV.

The CDR3 DNA follows: TGTGCCAGCAGCAGTCGGACAGGGGGCGATCCCGGGGAGCTGTTTTTT. Its translation: CASSSRTGGDPGELFF. V is TRBV9 and J is TRBJ2-2, with 11 bases aligning to TRBD1. The CDR3 is 16 residues long. J gave up 6 bases and V 4 bases, and 8 bases lay outside the gene matches. CDR1 is SGDLS and CDR2 is YYNGEE in the germline V gene.

The gene calls are TRBV5-4 and TRBJ1-5; D not resolved. The CDR3 loop spans 16 amino acids. V lost 4 bases, J lost 12 bases, and 26 bases lay in between. From germline, CDR1 is SGHNT and CDR2 YYREEE (reference sequence). The CDR3 reads CASSPTDGPLENGQHF. DNA of the CDR3: TGTGCCAGCAGCCCAACCGACGGGCCCCTCGAAAATGGCCAGCATTTT.

This rearrangement joins TRBV7-8 to TRBJ1-1, with a weak D call TRBD1 (5 bases). This CDR3 region has 11 residues. Trimming pared 1 base from V and 8 bases from J, leaving 5 bases between. In germline, CDR1 is SGHVS, CDR2 FQNEAQ. The CDR3 nucleotides are TGTGCCAGCAGCTTAGGGGGGGAAGCTTTCTTT. Its protein is CASSLGGEAFF.

This chain joins TRBV27 and TRBJ2-3; the match to TRBD2 covers 9 bases. Germline trimming cut 5 bases from V and 5 bases from J; bases unmatched to any gene: 11. Per the germline V gene, CDR1 is MNHEY and CDR2 is SMNVEV (reference sequence). The CDR3 loop spans 16 amino acids. CDR3 in DNA: TGTGCCAGCAGTCACGTAGCGGGAGTAGCAAAAGATACGCAGTATTTT. Translating gives CASSHVAGVAKDTQYF.

This chain joins TRBV30 and TRBJ2-7, with TRBD2 identical over 9 bases. The germline gives CDR1 GTSNPN, CDR2 SVGIG (reference sequence). The CDR3 runs 13 residues. J lost 4 bases, V lost 7 bases, and 8 bases had no gene match. CDR3 coding DNA: TGTGCCTATTCGGGCGGGAGGGGGTACGAGCAGTACTTC. It yields the protein CAYSGGRGYEQYF. Looking up the rest from reference TRBV30 and TRBJ2-7 gives the full variable domain: SQTIHQWPATLVQPVGSPLSLECTVEGTSNPNLYWYRQAAGRGLQLLFYSVGIGQISSEVPQNLSASRPQDRQFILSSKKLLLSDSGFYLCAYSGGRGYEQYFGPGTRLTVT.